These T cell receptor beta chains were read from a single sample in a study of regulatory T cells in long-lasting Graves disease. One entry per CDR3 protein results from TCRdb running MiXCR on the multiplex PCR reads. Altogether about 440,000 distinct CDR3 sequences are present, approximately 16% being singletons, with the ten largest covering 20% to 25%. The same specimen was also included in a second study, on T cells in Graves' hyperthyroidism and ophthalmopathy.

This specimen consisted of peripheral blood mononuclear cells (PBMCs), obtained at new diagnosis, from a patient treated with antithyroid drugs. These receptors were collected from a young woman with Graves disease. CDR3s include the opening cysteine and the closing phenylalanine or tryptophan. D genes are given only for firm matches. Size is omitted from some rows. Given values are once, few, many or a class for expanded clones.

CASSPAGVEETQYF TGTGCCAGCAGTCCCGCAGGGGTGGAAGAGACCCAGTACTTC many TRBJ2-5 - TRBV12-3/TRBV12-4
CAWSRGSYGYTF TGTGCCTGGAGCCGGGGTAGCTATGGCTACACCTTC many TRBJ1-2 - TRBV30
CASSLARTASYEQYF TGTGCCAGCAGCTTGGCGAGGACAGCCTCCTACGAGCAGTACTTC many TRBJ2-7 - TRBV11-2
CASSILSLEIYNEQFF TGTGCCAGTAGTATTTTATCACTAGAGATCTACAATGAGCAGTTCTTC few TRBJ2-1 - TRBV19
CASSPGTGESLPEAFF TGTGCCAGCAGTCCTGGGACAGGGGAAAGTCTGCCTGAAGCTTTCTTT - TRBJ1-1 TRBD1 TRBV27
CASSQDLRGEAFF TGCGCCAGCAGCCAAGATTTAAGGGGCGAAGCTTTCTTT many TRBJ1-1 - TRBV4-1
CASSWRLAGVIDTQYF TGTGCCAGCAGTTGGAGACTAGCGGGAGTTATAGATACGCAGTATTTT - TRBJ2-3 TRBD2 TRBV27
CASTATGNPYNEQFF TGCGCCAGCACCGCGACAGGGAACCCCTACAATGAGCAGTTCTTC - TRBJ2-1 TRBD1 TRBV10-2
CASSLMGSSYNEQFF TGTGCCAGCAGTTTGATGGGGAGCTCCTACAATGAGCAGTTCTTC many TRBJ2-1 - TRBV28
CASSFGVRVSGNTIYF TGTGCCAGCAGTTTTGGAGTCAGGGTCTCTGGAAACACCATATATTTT many TRBJ1-3 - TRBV12-3/TRBV12-4
CASSFDLGQGYSNQPQHF TGTGCCAGCAGCTTTGACCTCGGACAGGGTTATAGCAATCAGCCCCAGCATTTT - TRBJ1-5 TRBD1 TRBV7-9
CASSLIPQETQYF TGTGCCAGCAGCTTGATCCCCCAAGAGACCCAGTACTTC many TRBJ2-5 - TRBV11-2
CASSAWVTGAYGYTF TGTGCCAGCAGTGCTTGGGTCACGGGGGCCTATGGCTACACCTTC many TRBJ1-2 - TRBV25-1
CASSIAGVSEQYF TGTGCCAGCTCAATAGCGGGAGTAAGCGAGCAGTACTTC - TRBJ2-7 TRBD2 TRBV7-9
CASSYSTDGTGELFF TGTGCCAGCAGTTACTCGACAGATGGTACCGGGGAGCTGTTTTTT few TRBJ2-2 - TRBV6-2/TRBV6-3
CASSRGTGANYGYTF TGTGCCAGCAGCAGGGGAACAGGGGCCAACTATGGCTACACCTTC - TRBJ1-2 TRBD1 TRBV13
CASSSAKTYEQYF TGTGCCAGCAGCTCGGCCAAGACCTACGAGCAGTACTTC many TRBJ2-7 - TRBV7-9
CASSLVDEGVLGELFF TGTGCCAGCAGTTTAGTCGATGAAGGAGTTTTAGGGGAGCTGTTTTTT few TRBJ2-2 - TRBV28
CSARDPPSSGANVLTF TGCAGTGCTAGAGATCCCCCCAGCTCTGGGGCCAACGTCCTGACTTTC few TRBJ2-6 - TRBV20-1
CASSLMGLAGVGEQFF TGTGCCAGCAGTTTAATGGGACTAGCGGGAGTGGGTGAGCAGTTCTTC - TRBJ2-1 TRBD2 TRBV28
CASRTLGGRSTDTQYF TGTGCCAGCAGAACCCTCGGCGGGCGAAGCACAGATACGCAGTATTTT many TRBJ2-3 - TRBV28
CASSRLGTGGDQPQHF TGTGCCAGCAGTCGCCTAGGGACAGGGGGCGATCAGCCCCAGCATTTT many TRBJ1-5 TRBD1 TRBV6-1
CSASRPWVTMNTEAFF TGCAGTGCTAGCCGCCCGTGGGTTACCATGAACACTGAAGCTTTCTTT - TRBJ1-1 - TRBV20-1
CASSLAGRNKAIMNTEAFF TGTGCCAGCAGCTTGGCCGGCAGGAATAAAGCCATTATGAACACTGAAGCTTTCTTT - TRBJ1-1 - TRBV5-4
CASSQGHTKETQYF TGCGCCAGCAGCCAAGGACACACCAAAGAGACCCAGTACTTC - TRBJ2-5 - TRBV11-2
CASTGGGENTGELFF TGTGCCAGCACAGGGGGAGGGGAGAACACCGGGGAGCTGTTTTTT - TRBJ2-2 - TRBV6-1
CATSRDGRGETEAFF TGTGCCACCAGCAGAGACGGCAGGGGTGAAACTGAAGCTTTCTTT many TRBJ1-1 - TRBV15
CSARARAGANVLTF TGCAGTGCTAGGGCACGGGCTGGGGCCAACGTCCTGACTTTC few TRBJ2-6 - TRBV20-1
CASSPGLGGHNEQFF TGTGCCAGCAGCCCCGGACTTGGGGGCCACAATGAGCAGTTCTTC few TRBJ2-1 - TRBV7-2
CASSDPGLVKYNEQFF TGTGCCAGCAGTGACCCCGGACTAGTGAAATACAATGAGCAGTTCTTC many TRBJ2-1 TRBD2 TRBV6-1
CAWGNYYNEQFF TGTGCCTGGGGAAACTACTACAATGAGCAGTTCTTC many TRBJ2-1 - TRBV30
CAVSGTGNERAEAFF TGTGCTGTTAGCGGGACAGGAAACGAACGGGCTGAAGCTTTCTTT many TRBJ1-1 TRBD1 TRBV30
CASSRTSGIGIQETQYF TGTGCCAGCAGCCGGACTAGCGGGATTGGGATCCAAGAGACCCAGTACTTC many TRBJ2-5 TRBD2 TRBV3-1
CASTSFTSGRYEQYF TGCGCCAGCACTAGCTTCACTAGCGGGAGATACGAGCAGTACTTC - TRBJ2-7 TRBD2 TRBV5-1
CASSLVVAGENEQFF TGTGCCAGCAGCTTAGTCGTAGCGGGAGAGAATGAGCAGTTCTTC many TRBJ2-1 TRBD2 TRBV7-6
CATADPLDTQYF TGTGCCACCGCGGACCCGTTAGATACGCAGTATTTT - TRBJ2-3 - TRBV24-1
CASATWGSNQPQHF TGTGCCAGCGCAACTTGGGGTAGCAATCAGCCCCAGCATTTT - TRBJ1-5 - TRBV28
CASSFSWGEGTQYF TGTGCCAGCAGTTTTAGCTGGGGGGAGGGGACCCAGTACTTC few TRBJ2-5 TRBD2 TRBV12-3/TRBV12-4
CASSQGTGANVLTF TGTGCCAGCAGCCAAGGGACTGGGGCCAACGTCCTGACTTTC many TRBJ2-6 - TRBV3-1
CSVAGVPSSSTDTQYF TGCAGCGTTGCGGGGGTTCCTTCCTCTAGCACAGATACGCAGTATTTT many TRBJ2-3 - TRBV29-1
CASGQTGSTDTQYF TGTGCCAGCGGGCAGACAGGGAGCACAGATACGCAGTATTTT many TRBJ2-3 TRBD1 TRBV6-1
CASSYSRAGSYEQYF TGTGCCAGCAGTTACTCAAGAGCAGGCTCCTACGAGCAGTACTTC once TRBJ2-7 - TRBV6-5
CASSSPRTSGRGIEQFF TGTGCCAGCAGTTCCCCAAGGACTAGCGGGAGAGGTATTGAGCAGTTCTTC many TRBJ2-1 TRBD2 TRBV28